These 24 T cell receptor beta chains share one sample of origin, sequenced in a study of T-cell reconstitution after alpha-beta-depleted transplantation in children. Library preparation (for TCRbeta) was performed with unique molecular identifiers. TCRdb redid the calling of the PCR reads with MiXCR, one entry per CDR3 protein. Of 250,000 to 300,000 distinct CDR3 sequences detected, almost 10% appear once; the ten largest clones hold roughly a tenth. The sequencing here drew on PBMCs from the stem cell graft donor, taken from the stem cell graft. These receptors all stem from a human donor who donated a stem cell graft to a child with SCID.

This clonotype was detected only a few times. This chain links TRBV21-1 with TRBJ1-5; TRBD1 was called by the table and not checked on the DNA. TRBV21-1 is annotated as a pseudogene. The CDR3 sequence is 15 residues long. The CDR3: CASNNGTGFDQPQHF. Written as DNA, the CDR3 is TGTGCCAGCAACAACGGGACAGGGTTCGATCAGCCCCAGCATTTT.

This clonotype occurred many times. The V call is TRBV4-1, the J call TRBJ2-5; D is possibly TRBD1 or TRBD2 (5 bases each). The CDR3 extends over 16 amino acids. V dropped 0 bases and J dropped 5 bases, with 16 bases sitting between them. Per germline, CDR1 MGHRA and CDR2 YSYEKL. CDR3 sequence: CASSQDGGRETETQYF. For the CDR3, the DNA is TGCGCCAGCAGCCAAGATGGAGGCAGGGAGACTGAGACCCAGTACTTC.

There are many counts of this clonotype. V gene TRBV10-2 combines with J gene TRBJ2-1; TRBD1 or TRBD2 may be the D gene (6 bases each). There are 15 residues in the CDR3. V gave up 8 bases and J gave up 2 bases, with 16 bases separating them. Per the germline V gene, CDR1 is WSHSY and CDR2 is SAAADI. The CDR3 coding sequence is TGCGCCAGCGGGAGAACGGGGGCCGCCTACAATGAGCAGTTCTTC. This encodes CASGRTGAAYNEQFF.

This chain links TRBV5-1 with TRBJ2-3; 7 bases agree with TRBD2. This CDR3 has 16 residues. V was pared by 3 bases and J by 2 bases, with 9 bases of the junction left unmatched. Germline-derived CDR1 and CDR2 are SGHRS and YFSETQ. CDR3 nucleotides: TGCGCCAGCAGCTGGGGGTCTAGCGGACCCACAGATACGCAGTATTTT. This gives the protein CASSWGSSGPTDTQYF.

In nucleotides, the CDR3 is TGTGCCAGCAGCGCATCTAGCGGGGAAACCTACGAGCAGTACTTC. It is translated as CASSASSGETYEQYF. This chain links TRBV7-8 with TRBJ2-7; 9 bases line up with TRBD2. The CDR3 spans 15 residues. Trimming removed 5 bases from V and 2 bases from J; junction bases left unmatched: 7. CDR1 is SGHVS, CDR2 FQNEAQ, per germline.

This chain links TRBV27 with TRBJ1-5; D is undetermined. Germline V gene lookup returns CDR1 MNHEY and CDR2 SMNVEV (reference sequence). The CDR3 runs 12 residues. V lost 4 bases, J lost 3 bases, and 4 bases lay in between. The CDR3 here is CASSYLNQPQHF. The CDR3 nucleotides read TGTGCCAGCAGTTACCTCAATCAGCCCCAGCATTTT.

The chain is built from TRBV5-6 and TRBJ2-5; D is unresolved. The CDR3 loop spans 13 amino acids. Germline CDR1 and CDR2: SGHDT and YYEEEE. Deletions cut 3 bases from V and 2 bases from J, with 8 bases between. The CDR3 loop is CASSSWLQETQYF. Written as DNA, the CDR3 is TGTGCCAGCAGCTCGTGGTTACAAGAGACCCAGTACTTC.

In this sample, this clonotype turned up many times. J is TRBJ2-1 and V is TRBV27; 9 bases match TRBD2. Per the germline V gene, CDR1 is MNHEY and CDR2 is SMNVEV (reference sequence). The CDR3 extends over 18 amino acids. With 1 base clipped from V and 4 bases from J, the junction kept 11 bases outside the gene matches. CDR3 sequence (DNA): TGTGCCAGCAGTTTATTGGGCGGGGGGGCCATTGGTTACAATGAGCAGTTCTTC. It translates to CASSLLGGGAIGYNEQFF.

This clonotype has just a few counts. The chain recombines TRBV12-3 or TRBV12-4 with TRBJ1-1; D unresolved. Trimming left V 7 bases short and J 5 bases short, with 14 bases between. The CDR3 loop spans 13 amino acids. The CDR3 bases are TGTGCCAGCACCGTGCGGGGTGGTACTGAAGCTTTCTTT. Protein product: CASTVRGGTEAFF.

The chain recombines TRBV18 with TRBJ2-4, with D unclear. The length of the CDR3 is 19 residues. V lost 5 bases and J lost 0, with 23 bases in between. Germline V gives CDR1 KGHSH, CDR2 LQKENI. CDR3 loop: CASSEKDRNSLLAKNIQYF. CDR3 bases: TGTGCCAGCTCAGAAAAGGATAGGAACTCACTTCTAGCCAAAAACATTCAGTACTTC.

This clonotype appeared many times. CDR3: CASSIDRESPYEQYF. In DNA, the CDR3 is TGCGCCAGCAGCATCGACAGGGAGTCTCCCTACGAGCAGTACTTC. The genes are TRBV5-1 and TRBJ2-7; 7 nucleotides agree with TRBD1. J was trimmed by 2 bases and V by 4 bases; bases with no gene match: 9. The CDR3 runs to 15 residues. In germline, CDR1 is SGHRS, CDR2 YFSETQ. Based on the CDR3 plus reference TRBV5-1 and TRBJ2-7, the full variable domain is KAGVTQTPRYLIKTRGQQVTLSCSPISGHRSVSWYQQTPGQGLQFLFEYFSETQRNKGNFPGRFSGRQFSNSRSEMNVSTLELGDSALYLCASSIDRESPYEQYFGPGTRLTVT.

The CDR3 sequence is CASSQMDRWYQETQYF. CDR3 nucleotide sequence: TGTGCCAGCAGTCAGATGGACAGGTGGTATCAAGAGACCCAGTACTTC. The chain recombines TRBV6-1 with TRBJ2-5; 7 bases line up with TRBD1. CDR3 length: 16 residues. Germline V gene lookup returns CDR1 MNHNS and CDR2 SASEGT. V was pared by 5 bases and J by 2 bases, with 11 bases of the junction left unmatched.

This clonotype was detected many times. The chain joins TRBV2 to TRBJ1-5; D is perhaps TRBD1 (5 bases). CDR1 SNHLY and CDR2 FYNNEI come from the germline V gene. The germline V and J ends were trimmed by 2 bases and 7 bases, with 9 bases remaining between them. CDR3 length equals 13 residues. The CDR3 region has the DNA TGTGCCAGCAGTGAACAGGAGGGGCAGCCCCAGCATTTT. It yields the protein CASSEQEGQPQHF.

This clonotype came up many times. This CDR3 reads CASSSTGGNQPQHF. CDR3 nucleotide sequence: TGTGCCAGCAGCTCGACAGGGGGCAATCAGCCCCAGCATTTT. The chain links TRBV7-9 to TRBJ1-5; TRBD1 matches 8 bases. Germline V gene sequence: CDR1 SEHNR, CDR2 FQNEAQ (reference sequence). V lost 4 bases to trimming and J lost 2 bases; unmatched junction nucleotides: 1. This CDR3 is built from 14 residues.

The genes are TRBV5-5 and TRBJ2-7; D gene uncertain. The CDR3 is made up of 12 amino acids. Deletions cut 0 bases from V and 3 bases from J, with 4 bases between. Germline CDR1 is SGHKS and CDR2 is YYEKEE (reference sequence). The CDR3 here is CASSLADYEQYF. In DNA form, the CDR3 reads TGTGCCAGCAGCTTGGCCGACTACGAGCAGTACTTC.

This clonotype was counted a few times. This chain connects TRBV20-1 to TRBJ1-5; D possibly corresponds to TRBD1 (6 bases). There are 15 residues in the CDR3. Trimming stripped 1 base from V and 1 base from J, with 11 bases between. Germline loops: CDR1 DFQATT, CDR2 SNEGSKA (reference sequence). CDR3 in DNA: TGCAGTGCTAGAGGTCCAGGGGTGAGCAATCAGCCCCAGCATTTT. As protein: CSARGPGVSNQPQHF.

The chain combines TRBV27 with TRBJ2-7; 7 bases align to TRBD1. V lost 3 bases and J lost 3; bases outside the gene matches: 5. The CDR3 extends over 14 amino acids. The germline gives CDR1 MNHEY, CDR2 SMNVEV (reference sequence). The DNA for the CDR3 is TGTGCCAGCAGTTTGGGGACAGACCTCTACGAGCAGTACTTC. Encoded protein: CASSLGTDLYEQYF.

This clonotype has more than one count but fewer than ten. The chain combines TRBV21-1 with TRBJ2-1; TRBD1, the D gene given by the table, was not confirmed from the DNA. TRBV21-1 is tagged as a pseudogene. This CDR3 region has 19 residues. The CDR3 DNA is TGTGCCAGCAGCAAACTGTTCCCAAAAAGAAACAAGAAAGGACAGGAGCAGTTCTTC. This encodes CASSKLFPKRNKKGQEQFF.

The rearrangement links TRBV29-1 to TRBJ2-5; TRBD2 matches at 9 bases. CDR3 length equals 14 residues. V trimming: 2 bases; J trimming: 5 bases; junction bases outside the gene matches: 6. Germline loops: CDR1 SQVTM, CDR2 ANQGSEA. In nucleotides, the CDR3 is TGCAGCGTTGAAATCAAGCGGGGGGTTGAGACCCAGTACTTC. Translating gives CSVEIKRGVETQYF. The variable domain in full, completed from reference TRBV29-1 and TRBJ2-5, reads SAVISQKPSRDICQRGTSLTIQCQVDSQVTMMFWYRQQPGQSLTLIATANQGSEATYESGFVIDKFPISRPNLTFSTLTVSNMSPEDSSIYLCSVEIKRGVETQYFGPGTRLLVL.

There are many counts of this clonotype. This chain joins TRBV6-5 and TRBJ2-7; 7 bases match TRBD1. CDR1 is MNHEY, CDR2 SVGAGI, per germline. V was clipped by 0 bases and J by 5 bases; unmatched bases: 13. The length of the CDR3 is 17 residues. CDR3 sequence: CASSYSQKSTGANEQYF. The CDR3 DNA is TGTGCCAGCAGTTACTCTCAGAAGTCAACAGGGGCCAACGAGCAGTACTTC.

This clonotype was seen a few times. This chain joins TRBV11-2 and TRBJ1-1, with D possibly being TRBD1 (5 bases). CDR1 and CDR2 from the germline V gene are SGHAT and FQNNGV. Trimming cost V 0 bases and J 6 bases, with 14 bases left between them. CDR3 length: 15 amino acids. CDR3: CASSLDRTLNPEAFF. The DNA for the CDR3 is TGTGCCAGCAGCTTAGATAGGACACTTAACCCTGAAGCTTTCTTT.

The CDR3 DNA reads TGTGCCAGCAGTCGTAGCGGGGGGGCAGGTGAGCAGTTCTTC. Protein sequence: CASSRSGGAGEQFF. The chain combines TRBV7-2 with TRBJ2-1; 11 bases are a match to TRBD2. With V trimmed by 6 bases and J by 9 bases, 7 bases remained unmatched. The germline gives CDR1 SGHTA, CDR2 FQGNSA. The CDR3 contains 14 residues.

This clonotype was detected many times. The CDR3 spells CASSFPMDYEQYF. The CDR3 DNA reads as TGTGCCAGCAGTTTCCCGATGGATTACGAGCAGTACTTC. The J gene is TRBJ2-7, the V gene TRBV12-3 or TRBV12-4, with no clear D. V lost 3 bases, J lost 4 bases, and 10 bases lay in between. The CDR3 consists of 13 residues.

The chain combines TRBV6-2 or TRBV6-3 with TRBJ1-5; TRBD1 aligns across 9 bases. J gave up 5 bases and V 5 bases, and 10 bases lay outside the gene matches. The CDR3 has 16 residues. Germline CDR1 and CDR2: MNHEY and SVGEGT. CDR3 sequence: CASSTSGTGLHQPQHF. The CDR3 DNA reads TGTGCCAGCAGTACAAGTGGGACAGGGCTACATCAGCCCCAGCATTTT.